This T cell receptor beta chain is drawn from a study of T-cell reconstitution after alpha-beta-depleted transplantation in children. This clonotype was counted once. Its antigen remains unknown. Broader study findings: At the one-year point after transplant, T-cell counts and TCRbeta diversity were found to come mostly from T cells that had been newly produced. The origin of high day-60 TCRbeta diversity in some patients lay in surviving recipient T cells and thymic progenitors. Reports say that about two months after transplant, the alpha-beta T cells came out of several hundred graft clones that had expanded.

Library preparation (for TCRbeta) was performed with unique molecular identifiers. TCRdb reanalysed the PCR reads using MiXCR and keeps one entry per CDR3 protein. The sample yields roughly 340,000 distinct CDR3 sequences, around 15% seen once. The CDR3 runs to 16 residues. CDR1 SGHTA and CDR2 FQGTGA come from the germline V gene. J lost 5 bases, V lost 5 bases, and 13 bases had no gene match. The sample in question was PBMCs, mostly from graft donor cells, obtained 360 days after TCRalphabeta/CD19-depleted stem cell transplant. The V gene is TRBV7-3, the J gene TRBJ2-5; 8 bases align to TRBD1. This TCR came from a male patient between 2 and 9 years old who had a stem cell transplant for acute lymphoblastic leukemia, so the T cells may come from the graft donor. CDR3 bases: TGTGCCAGCAGCCCCTTTCCTGGGACAGGCCCCGAGACCCAGTACTTC. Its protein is CASSPFPGTGPETQYF.